This TCR beta chain came from a study of monozygotic twins with inflammatory bowel disease. The CDR3 is 12 residues long. The germline CDR1 and CDR2 sequences are LNHNV and YYDKDF (reference sequence). Via template switching, UMIs carrying a 6-nucleotide sample barcode were introduced. TCRdb reanalyzed the 5' RACE reads, giving one entry per CDR3 protein sequence and no DNA. Its table records more than 300,000 distinct CDR3 sequences. The sequence was collected from a human donor with ulcerative colitis or Crohn's disease, or a healthy co-twin of an affected twin (not recorded which). The chain employs TRBV15 and TRBJ2-1; TCRdb's assignment of TRBD1 cannot be checked, as there is no DNA. The sample consisted of blood. CDR3 amino acids: CATSRKGYEQFF.